This TCR beta chain derives from a study of blood T cells in healthy people across ages. Alongside a J-beta primer mix, a sample-barcoded 5' primer served in a second PCR lasting roughly 6 to 12 cycles. Every cDNA molecule bore a tag from a template-switch adaptor containing 12 random nucleotides. TCRdb re-analysed the 5' RACE reads in MiXCR, keeping a single row per CDR3 protein. The sample holds over 1,500,000 distinct CDR3 sequences, just under 50% seen once. The clonotype comes from a woman aged 40 to 50 in good health. The specimen sequenced was blood.

CDR3 DNA: TGTGCCAGCAAAGCGGGCCCGAGGTTCAATCAGCCCCAGCATTTT. This gives the protein CASKAGPRFNQPQHF. This chain links TRBV2 with TRBJ1-5, with D unresolved. The CDR3 is 15 residues long. V was clipped by 7 bases and J by 3 bases, with 16 bases between them. CDR1 and CDR2 from the germline V gene are SNHLY and FYNNEI.